The sequence of this T cell receptor beta chain was determined in a study of regulatory T cells in long-lasting Graves disease. Study background: For under 3 months, newly diagnosed Graves' patients had been taking antithyroid drugs. Study-wide results and caveats: Favored gene segments in persistent disease were TRBV28, TRBJ1-2 and TRBJ2-5.

The time point is: newly diagnosed GD, antithyroid drugs for less than 3 months. Scientists built the TCR library using RNA that was extracted from PBMCs. The ends were cut back, 5 bases at V and 7 bases at J, with 9 bases in the middle. The CDR3 covers 13 residues. Germline values: CDR1 LNHDA, CDR2 SQIVND (reference sequence). A note on this clonotype: Its specificity is unknown.

In building TCR beta libraries, iRepertoire HTBI primers were used together with Arm-PCR of CDR3 regions. TCRdb reprocessed the multiplex PCR reads via MiXCR and lists one record per CDR3 protein. The profile shows over 500,000 distinct CDR3 sequences, roughly 16% of them singletons. The sample also formed part of further work on T cells in Graves' hyperthyroidism and ophthalmopathy. That report notes: The HTBI set primed first-round TCR CDR3 RT-PCR.

Sequencing was performed on peripheral blood mononuclear cells (PBMCs), taken at new diagnosis, from a patient treated with antithyroid drugs. The rearrangement uses TRBV19 and TRBJ1-6; D gene uncertain. The receptor was isolated from a man younger than 30 with Graves disease. The CDR3 spells CASSLRENSPLHF. CDR3 DNA: TGTGCCAGTAGTCTCCGGGAGAATTCACCCCTCCACTTT.